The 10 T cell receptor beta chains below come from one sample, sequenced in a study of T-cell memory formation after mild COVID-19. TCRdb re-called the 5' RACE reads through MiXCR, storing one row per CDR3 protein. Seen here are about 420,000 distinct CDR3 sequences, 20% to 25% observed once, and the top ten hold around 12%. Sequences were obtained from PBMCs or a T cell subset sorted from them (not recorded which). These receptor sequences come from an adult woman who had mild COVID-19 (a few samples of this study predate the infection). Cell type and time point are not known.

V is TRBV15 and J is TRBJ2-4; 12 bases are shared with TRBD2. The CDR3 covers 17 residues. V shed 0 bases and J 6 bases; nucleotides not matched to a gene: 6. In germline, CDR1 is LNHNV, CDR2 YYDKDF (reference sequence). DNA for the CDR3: TGTGCCACCAGCAGAGAGGGGCCGGGACTAGCGGGAAACATTCAGTACTTC. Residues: CATSREGPGLAGNIQYF.

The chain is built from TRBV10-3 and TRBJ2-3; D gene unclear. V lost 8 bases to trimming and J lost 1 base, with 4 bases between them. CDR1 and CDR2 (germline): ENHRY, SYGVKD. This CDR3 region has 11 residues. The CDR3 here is CAIGGTDTQYF. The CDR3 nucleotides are TGTGCCATCGGGGGCACAGATACGCAGTATTTT.

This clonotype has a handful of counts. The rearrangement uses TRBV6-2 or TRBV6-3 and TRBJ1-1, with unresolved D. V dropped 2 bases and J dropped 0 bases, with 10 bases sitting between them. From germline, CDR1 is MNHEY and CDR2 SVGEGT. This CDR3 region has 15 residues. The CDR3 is CASSYGVTMNTEAFF. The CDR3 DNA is TGTGCCAGCAGTTACGGGGTTACTATGAACACTGAAGCTTTCTTT.

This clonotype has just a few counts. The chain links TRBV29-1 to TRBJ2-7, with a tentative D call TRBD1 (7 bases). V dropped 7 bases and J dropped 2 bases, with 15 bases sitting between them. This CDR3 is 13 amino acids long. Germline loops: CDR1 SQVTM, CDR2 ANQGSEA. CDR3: CSAGGTDTYEQYF. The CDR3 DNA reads TGCAGCGCCGGCGGGACAGACACCTACGAGCAGTACTTC.

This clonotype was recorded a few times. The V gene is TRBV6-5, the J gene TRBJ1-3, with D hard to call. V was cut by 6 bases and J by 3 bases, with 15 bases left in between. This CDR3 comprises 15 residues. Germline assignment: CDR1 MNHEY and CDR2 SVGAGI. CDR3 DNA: TGTGCCAGCAGGTCCACCGGGGTTGGTGGAAACACCATATATTTT. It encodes CASRSTGVGGNTIYF.

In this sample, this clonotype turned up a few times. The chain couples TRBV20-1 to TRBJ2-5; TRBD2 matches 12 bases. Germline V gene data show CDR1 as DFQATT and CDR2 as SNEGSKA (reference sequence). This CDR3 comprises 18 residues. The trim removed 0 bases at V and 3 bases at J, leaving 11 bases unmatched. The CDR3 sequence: CSARETGGLAGPKETQYF. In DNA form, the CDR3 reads TGCAGTGCTAGAGAAACAGGAGGACTAGCGGGACCGAAAGAGACCCAGTACTTC.

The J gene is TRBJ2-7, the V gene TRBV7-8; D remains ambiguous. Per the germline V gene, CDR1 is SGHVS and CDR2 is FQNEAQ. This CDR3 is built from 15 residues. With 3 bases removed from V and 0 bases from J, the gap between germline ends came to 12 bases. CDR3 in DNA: TGTGCCAGCAGCTTTTCAATCGACGGCTCCTACGAGCAGTACTTC. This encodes CASSFSIDGSYEQYF.

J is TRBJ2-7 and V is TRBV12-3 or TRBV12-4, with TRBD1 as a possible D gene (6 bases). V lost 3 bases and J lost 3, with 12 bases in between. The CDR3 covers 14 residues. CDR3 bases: TGTGCCAGCAGTTTGAGGACAGAGAGCTACGAGCAGTACTTC. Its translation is CASSLRTESYEQYF.

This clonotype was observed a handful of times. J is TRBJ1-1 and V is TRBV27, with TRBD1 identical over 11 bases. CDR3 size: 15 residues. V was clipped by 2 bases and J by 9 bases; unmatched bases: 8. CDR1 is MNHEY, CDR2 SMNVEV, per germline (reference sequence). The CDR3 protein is CASSLLGTGGLKAFF. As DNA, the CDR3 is TGTGCCAGCAGTTTACTCGGGACAGGGGGTCTTAAAGCTTTCTTT.

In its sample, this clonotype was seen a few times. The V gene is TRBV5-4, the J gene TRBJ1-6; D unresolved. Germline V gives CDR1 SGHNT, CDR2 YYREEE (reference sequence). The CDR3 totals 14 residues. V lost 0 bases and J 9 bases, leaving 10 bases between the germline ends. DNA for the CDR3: TGTGCCAGCAGCTTGGCCCATCCGCTTTCACCCCTCCACTTT. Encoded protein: CASSLAHPLSPLHF.